This T cell receptor (beta chain) comes out of a study of blood T cell repertoires in COVID-19. Study-wide background: The United States, Italy and Spain were the sources of the acute and convalescent COVID-19 samples. In each case, the material was cDNA or gDNA derived from T cells, B-cell-depleted T cells, or PBMCs.

In the authors' methods: Estimated nucleated cell counts came from reference gene primer amplification. Sequencing was performed with immunoSEQ multiplex PCR; in TCRdb, only in-frame clones are kept and a portion is missing. That table furnishes V, J and clone size, whereas the DNA furnished D and trimming. The table has 200,000 to 250,000 clones, 84% seen once. The V gene lost 5 bases and the J gene lost 8 bases, with 12 bases spanning the gap. Germline V gene lookup returns CDR1 MDHEN and CDR2 SYDVKM. This CDR3 comprises 12 residues. The TCR comes from a man aged 25 to 45 with active or convalescent COVID-19. The chain links TRBV28 to TRBJ1-2; a possible D gene is TRBD1 (5 bases). The sequenced sample consisted of peripheral blood. The CDR3 region has the DNA TGTGCCAGCAGTGAACAGGTTCCCGGCTACACCTTC. Translated, it gives CASSEQVPGYTF.